This TCR beta chain was retrieved from a study of CDR3 diversity in severe acne (dated 2019 in TCRdb). CDR3 length: 14 amino acids, cysteine to phenylalanine. The read is trimmed to its CDR3 DNA, 42 bases read in frame from base 1. CDR1 WNHNN and CDR2 SYGVQD were looked up in the germline V gene (reference sequence). Germline trimming amounts to 3 bases on V and 2 bases on J, with 1 as the count of junction bases outside the gene matches. On this clonotype itself: Which antigen it targets is not known. No much larger clone is present one base from it, and per-base qualities are unavailable.

The library was built by means of PCR. Instrument on record: Illumina HiSeq 2000. In-frame beta chains were kept once TCRdb had trimmed the public reads at Q25 with fastp and called clones with MiXCR. CDR3 protein sequences are deduplicated, and each keeps its most common genes and DNA. The sample table shows roughly 79,000 distinct CDR3 sequences, and about 49% are seen once. Roughly 12% of the sample belongs to the ten largest clones. The sequence came from a male donor with severe acne vulgaris. Sequencing was performed on blood. The rearranged chain carries TRBV10-1 and TRBJ1-3; the central 7 bases match TRBD1. CDR3 sequence: CASSEQGTGNTIYF. The bases read TGCGCCAGCAGTGAACAGGGGACTGGAAACACCATATATTTT.